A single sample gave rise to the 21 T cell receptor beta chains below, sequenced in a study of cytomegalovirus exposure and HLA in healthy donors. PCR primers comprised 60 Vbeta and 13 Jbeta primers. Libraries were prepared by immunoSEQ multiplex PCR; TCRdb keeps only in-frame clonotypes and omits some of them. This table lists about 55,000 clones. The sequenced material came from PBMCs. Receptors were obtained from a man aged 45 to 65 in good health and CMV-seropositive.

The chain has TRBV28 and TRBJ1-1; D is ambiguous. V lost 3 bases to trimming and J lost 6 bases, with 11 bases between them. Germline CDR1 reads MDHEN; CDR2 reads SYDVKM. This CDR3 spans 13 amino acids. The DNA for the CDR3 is TGTGCCAGCAGTTTCTCTAGGCCTTCTGAAGCTTTCTTT. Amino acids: CASSFSRPSEAFF.

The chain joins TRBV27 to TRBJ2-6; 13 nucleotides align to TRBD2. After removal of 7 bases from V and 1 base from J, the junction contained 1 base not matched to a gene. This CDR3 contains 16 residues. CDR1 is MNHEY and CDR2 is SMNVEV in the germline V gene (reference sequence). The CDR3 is CASKGLAGSGANVLTF. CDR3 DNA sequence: TGTGCCAGCAAGGGACTAGCGGGGTCTGGGGCCAACGTCCTGACTTTC. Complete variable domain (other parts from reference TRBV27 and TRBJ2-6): EAQVTQNPRYLITVTGKKLTVTCSQNMNHEYMSWYRQDPGLGLRQIYYSMNVEVTDKGDVPEGYKVSRKEKRNFPLILESPSPNQTSLYFCASKGLAGSGANVLTFGAGSRLTVL.

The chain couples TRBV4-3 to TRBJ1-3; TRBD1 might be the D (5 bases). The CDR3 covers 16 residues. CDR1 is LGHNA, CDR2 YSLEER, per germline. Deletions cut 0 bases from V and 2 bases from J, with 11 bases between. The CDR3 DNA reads TGCGCCAGCAGCCAAGATCGGGGAGGGGCTGGAAACACCATATATTTT. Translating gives CASSQDRGGAGNTIYF.

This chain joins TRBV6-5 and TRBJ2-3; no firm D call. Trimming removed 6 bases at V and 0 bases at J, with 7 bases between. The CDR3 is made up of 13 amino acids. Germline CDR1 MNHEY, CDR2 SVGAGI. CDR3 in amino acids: CASRLLSTDTQYF. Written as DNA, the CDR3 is TGTGCCAGCAGACTTCTTAGCACAGATACGCAGTATTTT.

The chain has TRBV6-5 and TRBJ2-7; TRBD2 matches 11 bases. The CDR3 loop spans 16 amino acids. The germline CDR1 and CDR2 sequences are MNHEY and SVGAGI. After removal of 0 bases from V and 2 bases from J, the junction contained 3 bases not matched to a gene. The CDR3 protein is CASSYSASGGPYEQYF. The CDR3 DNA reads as TGTGCCAGCAGTTACTCGGCTAGCGGGGGGCCCTACGAGCAGTACTTC.

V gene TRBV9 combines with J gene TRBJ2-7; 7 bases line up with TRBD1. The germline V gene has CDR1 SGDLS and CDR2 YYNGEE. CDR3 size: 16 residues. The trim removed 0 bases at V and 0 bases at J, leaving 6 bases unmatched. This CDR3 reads CASSVGTGKSSYEQYF. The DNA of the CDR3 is TGTGCCAGCAGCGTAGGGACAGGCAAGAGCTCCTACGAGCAGTACTTC.

The CDR3 spells CASSRGLNTEAFF. The CDR3 DNA reads TGCGCCAGCAGCAGGGGCCTGAACACTGAAGCTTTCTTT. The chain employs TRBV4-3 and TRBJ1-1; the D gene is possibly TRBD1 (5 bases). V was pared by 5 bases and J by 0 bases, with 7 bases between. Germline CDR1 and CDR2: LGHNA and YSLEER. There are 13 residues in the CDR3.

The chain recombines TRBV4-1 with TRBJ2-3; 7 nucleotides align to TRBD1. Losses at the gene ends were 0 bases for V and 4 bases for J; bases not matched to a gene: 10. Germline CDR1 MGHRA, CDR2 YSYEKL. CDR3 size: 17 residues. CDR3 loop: CASSQDGQGVRADTQYF. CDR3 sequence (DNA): TGCGCCAGCAGCCAAGATGGCCAGGGGGTTAGAGCAGATACGCAGTATTTT.

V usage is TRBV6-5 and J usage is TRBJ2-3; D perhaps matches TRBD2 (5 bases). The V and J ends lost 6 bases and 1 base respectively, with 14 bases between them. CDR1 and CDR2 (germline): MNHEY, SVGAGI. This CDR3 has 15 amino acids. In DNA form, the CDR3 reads TGTGCCAGCAGGGAGACTCCCGGGGGCACAGATACGCAGTATTTT. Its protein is CASRETPGGTDTQYF.

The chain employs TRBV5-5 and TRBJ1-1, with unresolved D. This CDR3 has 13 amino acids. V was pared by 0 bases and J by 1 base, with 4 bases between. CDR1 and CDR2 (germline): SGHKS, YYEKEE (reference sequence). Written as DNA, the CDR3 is TGTGCCAGCAGCTTGGACAGGAACACTGAAGCTTTCTTT. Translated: CASSLDRNTEAFF.

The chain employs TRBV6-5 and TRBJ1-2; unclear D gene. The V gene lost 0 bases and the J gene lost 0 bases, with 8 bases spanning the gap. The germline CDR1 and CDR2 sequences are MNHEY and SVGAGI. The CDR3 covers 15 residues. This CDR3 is CASSYSGRANYGYTF. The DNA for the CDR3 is TGTGCCAGCAGTTACTCAGGGAGAGCTAACTATGGCTACACCTTC.

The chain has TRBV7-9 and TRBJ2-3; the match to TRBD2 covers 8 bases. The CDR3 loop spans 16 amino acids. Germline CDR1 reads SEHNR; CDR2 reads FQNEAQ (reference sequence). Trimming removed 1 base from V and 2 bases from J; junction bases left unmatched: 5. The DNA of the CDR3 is TGTGCCAGCAGCTTAGGGATAGCGGGGTTCACAGATACGCAGTATTTT. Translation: CASSLGIAGFTDTQYF.

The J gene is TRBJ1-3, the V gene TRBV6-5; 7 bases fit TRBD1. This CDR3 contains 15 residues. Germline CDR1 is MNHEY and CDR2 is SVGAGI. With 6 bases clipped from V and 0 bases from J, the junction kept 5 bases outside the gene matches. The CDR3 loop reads CASREGQLSGNTIYF. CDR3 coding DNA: TGTGCCAGCAGAGAGGGACAGCTCTCTGGAAACACCATATATTTT.

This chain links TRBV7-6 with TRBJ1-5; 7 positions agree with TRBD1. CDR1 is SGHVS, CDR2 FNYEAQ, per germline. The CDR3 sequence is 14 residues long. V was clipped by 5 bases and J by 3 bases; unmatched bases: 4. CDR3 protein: CASSPGQINQPQHF. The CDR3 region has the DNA TGTGCCAGCAGCCCGGGACAGATCAATCAGCCCCAGCATTTT.

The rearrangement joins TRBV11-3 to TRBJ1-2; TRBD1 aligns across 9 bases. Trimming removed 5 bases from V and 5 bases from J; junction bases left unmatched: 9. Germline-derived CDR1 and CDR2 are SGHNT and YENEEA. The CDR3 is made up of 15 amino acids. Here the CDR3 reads CASSHRGPLLYGYTF. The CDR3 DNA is TGTGCCAGCAGCCACAGGGGGCCTCTCCTTTATGGCTACACCTTC.

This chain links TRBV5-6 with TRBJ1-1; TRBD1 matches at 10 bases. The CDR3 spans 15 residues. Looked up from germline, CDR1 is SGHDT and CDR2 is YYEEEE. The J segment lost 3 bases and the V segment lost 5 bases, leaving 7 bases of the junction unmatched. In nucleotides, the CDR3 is TGTGCCAGCAGTGACAGGGGGCTTTGGGACACTGAAGCTTTCTTT. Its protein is CASSDRGLWDTEAFF.

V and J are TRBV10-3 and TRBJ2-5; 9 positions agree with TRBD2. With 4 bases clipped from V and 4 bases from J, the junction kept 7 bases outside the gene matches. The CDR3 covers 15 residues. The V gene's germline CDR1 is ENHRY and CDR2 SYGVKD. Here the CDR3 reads CAISGGGGAGETQYF. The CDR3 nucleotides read TGTGCCATCAGTGGTGGCGGGGGGGCAGGAGAGACCCAGTACTTC.

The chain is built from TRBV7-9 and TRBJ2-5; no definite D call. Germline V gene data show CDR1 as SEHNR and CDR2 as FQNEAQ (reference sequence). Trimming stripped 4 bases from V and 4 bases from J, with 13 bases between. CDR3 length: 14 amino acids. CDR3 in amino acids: CASSSTRSPETQYF. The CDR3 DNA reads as TGTGCCAGCAGCTCCACCAGGTCCCCAGAGACCCAGTACTTC.

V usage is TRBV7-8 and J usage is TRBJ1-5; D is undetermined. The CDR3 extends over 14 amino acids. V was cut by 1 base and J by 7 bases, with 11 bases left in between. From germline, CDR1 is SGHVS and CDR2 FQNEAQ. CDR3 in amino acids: CASSLGEGSQPQHF. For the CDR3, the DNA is TGTGCCAGCAGCTTAGGGGAAGGGAGCCAGCCCCAGCATTTT.

The CDR3 is CASSATAATNEKLFF. Written as DNA, the CDR3 is TGTGCCAGCAGCGCGACAGCTGCAACTAATGAAAAACTGTTTTTT. V gene TRBV9 combines with J gene TRBJ1-4, with D possibly TRBD1 on 5 matching bases. The germline CDR1 and CDR2 sequences are SGDLS and YYNGEE. This CDR3 spans 15 amino acids. Trimming stripped 3 bases from V and 0 bases from J, with 9 bases between.

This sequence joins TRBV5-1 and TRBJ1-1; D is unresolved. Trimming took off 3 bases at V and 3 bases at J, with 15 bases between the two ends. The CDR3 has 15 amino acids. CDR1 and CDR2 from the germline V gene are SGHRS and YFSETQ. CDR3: CASSSGSGYDTEAFF. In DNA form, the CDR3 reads TGCGCCAGCAGCTCGGGAAGCGGGTACGACACTGAAGCTTTCTTT.